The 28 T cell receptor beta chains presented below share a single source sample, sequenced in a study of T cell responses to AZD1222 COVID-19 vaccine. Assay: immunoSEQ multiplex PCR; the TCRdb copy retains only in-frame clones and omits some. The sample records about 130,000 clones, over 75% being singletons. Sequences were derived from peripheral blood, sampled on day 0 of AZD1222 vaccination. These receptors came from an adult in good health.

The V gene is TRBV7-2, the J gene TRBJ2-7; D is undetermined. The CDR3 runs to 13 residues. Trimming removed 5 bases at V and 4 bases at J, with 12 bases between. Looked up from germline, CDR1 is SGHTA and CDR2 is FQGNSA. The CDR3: CASSTRGRYEQYF. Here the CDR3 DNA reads TGTGCCAGCAGCACCAGAGGACGGTACGAGCAGTACTTC.

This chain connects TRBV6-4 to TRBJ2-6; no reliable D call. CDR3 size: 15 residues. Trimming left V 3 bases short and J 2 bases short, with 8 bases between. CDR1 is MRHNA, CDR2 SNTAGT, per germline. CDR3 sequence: CASSDGQAGANVLTF. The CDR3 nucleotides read TGTGCCAGCAGTGATGGGCAGGCTGGGGCCAACGTCCTGACTTTC.

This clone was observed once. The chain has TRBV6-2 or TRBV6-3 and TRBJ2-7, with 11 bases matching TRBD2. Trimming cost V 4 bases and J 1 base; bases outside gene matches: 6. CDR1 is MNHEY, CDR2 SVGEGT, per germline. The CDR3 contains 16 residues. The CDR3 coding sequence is TGTGCCAGCAGTTCTAACCGACTAGCGGGATCCTACGAGCAGTACTTC. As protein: CASSSNRLAGSYEQYF.

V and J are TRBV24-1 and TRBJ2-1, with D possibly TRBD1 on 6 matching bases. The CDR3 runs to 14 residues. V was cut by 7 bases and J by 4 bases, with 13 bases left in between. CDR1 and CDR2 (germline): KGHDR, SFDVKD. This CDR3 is CATRGGVLYNEQFF. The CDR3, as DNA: TGTGCCACCAGAGGGGGTGTGCTGTACAATGAGCAGTTCTTC.

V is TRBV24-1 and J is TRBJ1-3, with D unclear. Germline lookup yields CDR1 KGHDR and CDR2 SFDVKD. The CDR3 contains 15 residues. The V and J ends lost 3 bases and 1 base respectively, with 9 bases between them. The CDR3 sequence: CATSDPRSSGNTIYF. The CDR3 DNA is TGTGCCACCAGTGATCCTAGATCTTCTGGAAACACCATATATTTT.

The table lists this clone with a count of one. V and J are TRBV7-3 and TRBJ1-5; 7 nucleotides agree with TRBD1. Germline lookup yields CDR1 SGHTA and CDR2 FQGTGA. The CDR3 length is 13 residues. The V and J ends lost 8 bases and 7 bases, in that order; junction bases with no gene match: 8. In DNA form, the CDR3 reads TGTGCCAGCGGAGCAGGGGGGGAACAGCCCCAGCATTTT. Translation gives CASGAGGEQPQHF. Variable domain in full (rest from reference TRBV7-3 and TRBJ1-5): GAGVSQTPSNKVTEKGKYVELRCDPISGHTALYWYRQSLGQGPEFLIYFQGTGAADDSGLPNDRFFAVRPEGSVSTLKIQRTERGDSAVYLCASGAGGEQPQHFGDGTRLSIL.

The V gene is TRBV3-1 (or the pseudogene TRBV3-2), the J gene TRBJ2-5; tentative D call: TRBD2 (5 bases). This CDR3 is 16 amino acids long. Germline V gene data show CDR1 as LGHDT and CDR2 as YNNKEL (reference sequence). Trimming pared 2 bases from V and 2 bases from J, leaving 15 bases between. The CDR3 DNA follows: TGTGCCAGCAGCCAACCCCGACGGGGTAGGCAAGAGACCCAGTACTTC. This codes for CASSQPRRGRQETQYF.

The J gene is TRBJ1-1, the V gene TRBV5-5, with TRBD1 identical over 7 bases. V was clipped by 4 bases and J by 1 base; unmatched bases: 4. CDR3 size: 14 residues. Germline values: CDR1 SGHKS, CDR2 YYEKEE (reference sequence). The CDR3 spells CASSRRTGNTEAFF. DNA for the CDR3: TGTGCCAGCAGCCGGAGGACAGGGAACACTGAAGCTTTCTTT.

DNA of the CDR3: TGCGCCAGCGCGCTTGGGACTAGCTTCTCACGCACAGATACGCAGTATTTT. This translates into CASALGTSFSRTDTQYF. J is TRBJ2-3 and V is TRBV4-3; TRBD2 agrees at 9 bases. V lost 8 bases, J lost 1 base, and 13 bases stayed unmatched. CDR3 size: 17 residues. CDR1 and CDR2 from the germline V gene are LGHNA and YSLEER.

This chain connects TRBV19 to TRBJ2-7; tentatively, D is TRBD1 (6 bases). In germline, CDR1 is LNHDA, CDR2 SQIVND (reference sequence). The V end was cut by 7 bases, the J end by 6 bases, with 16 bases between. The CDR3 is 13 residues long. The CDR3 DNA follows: TGTGCCAGTATTAACAGGGCTACGGGCGAGCAGTACTTC. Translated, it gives CASINRATGEQYF.

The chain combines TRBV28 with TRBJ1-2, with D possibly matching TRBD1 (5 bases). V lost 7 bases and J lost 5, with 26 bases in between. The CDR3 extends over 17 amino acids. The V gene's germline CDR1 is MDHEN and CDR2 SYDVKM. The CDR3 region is CASTPPPGQGATYGYTF. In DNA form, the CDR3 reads TGTGCCAGCACCCCACCTCCCGGGCAGGGAGCAACTTATGGCTACACCTTC.

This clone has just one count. Here the CDR3 reads CASRGPYQETQYF. CDR3 sequence (DNA): TGTGCCAGCAGGGGTCCGTACCAAGAGACCCAGTACTTC. The chain uses TRBV2 and TRBJ2-5; no firm D call. Germline CDR1 SNHLY, CDR2 FYNNEI. Trimming shortened V by 6 bases and J by 0 bases, and 8 bases separated the two germline ends. This CDR3 region has 13 residues. Full variable domain (outside the CDR3, taken from reference TRBV2 and TRBJ2-5): EPEVTQTPSHQVTQMGQEVILRCVPISNHLYFYWYRQILGQKVEFLVSFYNNEISEKSEIFDDQFSVERPDGSNFTLKIRSTKLEDSAMYFCASRGPYQETQYFGPGTRLLVL.

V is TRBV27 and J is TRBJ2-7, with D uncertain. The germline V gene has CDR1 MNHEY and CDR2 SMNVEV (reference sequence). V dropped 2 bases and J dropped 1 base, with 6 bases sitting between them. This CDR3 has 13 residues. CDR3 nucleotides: TGTGCCAGCAGTTTAGGTCCGTCCTACGAGCAGTACTTC. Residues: CASSLGPSYEQYF.

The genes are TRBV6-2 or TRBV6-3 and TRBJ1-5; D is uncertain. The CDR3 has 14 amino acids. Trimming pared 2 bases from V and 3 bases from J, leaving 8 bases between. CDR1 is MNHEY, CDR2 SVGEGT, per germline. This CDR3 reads CASSYPQDNQPQHF. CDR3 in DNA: TGTGCCAGCAGTTACCCCCAGGACAATCAGCCCCAGCATTTT.

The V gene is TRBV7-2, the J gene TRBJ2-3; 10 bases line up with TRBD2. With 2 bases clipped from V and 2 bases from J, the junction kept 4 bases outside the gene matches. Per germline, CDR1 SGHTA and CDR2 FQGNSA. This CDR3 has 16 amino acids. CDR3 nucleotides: TGTGCCAGCAGCTTACAAGCGGGAGGGGTCACAGATACGCAGTATTTT. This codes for CASSLQAGGVTDTQYF.

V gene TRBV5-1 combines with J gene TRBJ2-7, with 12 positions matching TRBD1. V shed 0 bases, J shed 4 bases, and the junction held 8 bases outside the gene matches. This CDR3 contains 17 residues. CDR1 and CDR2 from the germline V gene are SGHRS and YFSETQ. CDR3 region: CASSLVGTGGTGYEQYF. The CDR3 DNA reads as TGCGCCAGCAGCTTGGTTGGGACAGGGGGCACAGGGTACGAGCAGTACTTC.

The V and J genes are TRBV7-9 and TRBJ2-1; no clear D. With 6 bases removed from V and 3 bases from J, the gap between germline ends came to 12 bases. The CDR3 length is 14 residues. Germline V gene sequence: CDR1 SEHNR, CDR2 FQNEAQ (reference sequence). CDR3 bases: TGTGCCAGCAGGGACCGTGGGGTCTACAATGAGCAGTTCTTC. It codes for CASRDRGVYNEQFF.

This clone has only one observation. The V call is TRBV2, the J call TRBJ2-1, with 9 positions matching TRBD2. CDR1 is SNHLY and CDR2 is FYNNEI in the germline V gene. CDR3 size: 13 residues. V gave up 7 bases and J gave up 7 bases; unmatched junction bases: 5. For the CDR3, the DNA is TGTGCCAGCAACAAAGCGGGGGGAAATGAGCAGTTCTTC. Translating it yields CASNKAGGNEQFF.

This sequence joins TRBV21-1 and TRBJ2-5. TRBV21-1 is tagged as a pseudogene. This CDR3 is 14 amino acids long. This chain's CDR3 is CASSKGRGAETQYF. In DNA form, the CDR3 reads TGTGCCAGCAGCAAAGGTCGAGGGGCAGAGACCCAGTACTTC.

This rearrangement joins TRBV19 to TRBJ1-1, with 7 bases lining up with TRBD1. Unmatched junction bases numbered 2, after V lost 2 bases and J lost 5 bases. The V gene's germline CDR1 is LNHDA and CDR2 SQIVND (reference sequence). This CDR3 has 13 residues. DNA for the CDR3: TGTGCCAGTAGTATACAGGGGGGGACTGAAGCTTTCTTT. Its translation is CASSIQGGTEAFF.

The chain's CDR3 is CASSSAWGAGGRLNEQFF. DNA for the CDR3: TGTGCCAGCAGTTCCGCCTGGGGAGCGGGGGGGCGGCTCAATGAGCAGTTCTTC. V gene TRBV6-2 or TRBV6-3 combines with J gene TRBJ2-1; 10 nucleotides line up with TRBD2. Germline-derived CDR1 and CDR2 are MNHEY and SVGEGT. The CDR3 has 18 amino acids. V shed 4 bases, J shed 6 bases, and the junction held 15 bases outside the gene matches.

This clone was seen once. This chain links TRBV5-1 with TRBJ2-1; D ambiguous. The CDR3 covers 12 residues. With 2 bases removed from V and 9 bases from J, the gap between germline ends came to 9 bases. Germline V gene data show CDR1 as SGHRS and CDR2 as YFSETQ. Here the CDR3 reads CASSFHPGEQFF. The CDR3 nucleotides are TGCGCCAGCAGCTTTCACCCGGGTGAGCAGTTCTTC.

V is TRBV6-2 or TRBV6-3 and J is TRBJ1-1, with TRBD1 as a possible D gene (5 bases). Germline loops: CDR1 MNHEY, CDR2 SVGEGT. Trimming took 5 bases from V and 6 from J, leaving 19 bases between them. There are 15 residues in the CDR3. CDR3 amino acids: CASSNPYRWGAEAFF. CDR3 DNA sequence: TGTGCCAGCAGTAACCCCTACAGGTGGGGGGCTGAAGCTTTCTTT.

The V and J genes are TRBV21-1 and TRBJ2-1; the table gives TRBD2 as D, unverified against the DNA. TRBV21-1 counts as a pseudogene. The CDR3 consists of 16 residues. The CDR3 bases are TGTGCCAGCAGCAAAGGACTAGCGGGATTCCACAATGAGCAGTTCTTC. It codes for CASSKGLAGFHNEQFF.

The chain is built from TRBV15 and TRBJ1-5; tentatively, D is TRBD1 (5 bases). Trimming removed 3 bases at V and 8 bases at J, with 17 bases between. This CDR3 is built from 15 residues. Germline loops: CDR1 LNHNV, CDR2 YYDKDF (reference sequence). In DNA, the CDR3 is TGTGCCACCAGCAGGGACCCTGGGGGGGGTGAGCCCCAGCATTTT. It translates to CATSRDPGGGEPQHF.

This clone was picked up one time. CDR3: CASSILTGTRMRSPLHF. CDR3 nucleotides: TGTGCCAGTAGTATCCTAACCGGGACAAGGATGCGGTCACCCCTCCACTTT. This sequence joins TRBV19 and TRBJ1-6, with a weak D call TRBD1 (6 bases). The CDR3 sequence is 17 residues long. From germline, CDR1 is LNHDA and CDR2 SQIVND (reference sequence). V lost 3 bases and J lost 10, with 22 bases in between.

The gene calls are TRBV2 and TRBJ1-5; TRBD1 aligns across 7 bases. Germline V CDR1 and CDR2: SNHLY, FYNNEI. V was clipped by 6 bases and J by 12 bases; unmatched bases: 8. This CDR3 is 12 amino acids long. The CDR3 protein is CASRETGEGQHF. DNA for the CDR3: TGTGCCAGCAGAGAAACAGGGGAGGGCCAGCATTTT.

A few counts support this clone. The CDR3 DNA is TGCGCCAGCAGCCCAGGACTTAGCAATCAGCCCCAGCATTTT. Its protein is CASSPGLSNQPQHF. The chain couples TRBV5-1 to TRBJ1-5; D not resolved. The germline CDR1 and CDR2 sequences are SGHRS and YFSETQ. The length of the CDR3 is 14 residues. Trimming removed 4 bases at V and 0 bases at J, with 8 bases between. The variable domain in full, completed from reference TRBV5-1 and TRBJ1-5, reads KAGVTQTPRYLIKTRGQQVTLSCSPISGHRSVSWYQQTPGQGLQFLFEYFSETQRNKGNFPGRFSGRQFSNSRSEMNVSTLELGDSALYLCASSPGLSNQPQHFGDGTRLSIL.